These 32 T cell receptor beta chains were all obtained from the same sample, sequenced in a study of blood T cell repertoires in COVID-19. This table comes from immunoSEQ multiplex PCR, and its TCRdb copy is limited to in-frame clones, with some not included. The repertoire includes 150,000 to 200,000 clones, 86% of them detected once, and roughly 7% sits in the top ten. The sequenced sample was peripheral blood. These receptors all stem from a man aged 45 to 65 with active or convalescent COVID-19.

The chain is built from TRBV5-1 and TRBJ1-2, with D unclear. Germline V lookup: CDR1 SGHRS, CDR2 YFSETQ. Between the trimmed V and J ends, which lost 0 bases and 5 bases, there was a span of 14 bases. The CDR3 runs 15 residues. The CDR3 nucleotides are TGCGCCAGCAGCTTGGACGGGGTCAGCGGGTATGGCTACACCTTC. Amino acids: CASSLDGVSGYGYTF.

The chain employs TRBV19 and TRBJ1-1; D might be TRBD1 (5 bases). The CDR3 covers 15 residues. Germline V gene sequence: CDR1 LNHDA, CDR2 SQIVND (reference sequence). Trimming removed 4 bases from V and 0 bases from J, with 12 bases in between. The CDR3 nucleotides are TGTGCCAGTAGTAGACAAGGGGTCATGAACACTGAAGCTTTCTTT. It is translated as CASSRQGVMNTEAFF.

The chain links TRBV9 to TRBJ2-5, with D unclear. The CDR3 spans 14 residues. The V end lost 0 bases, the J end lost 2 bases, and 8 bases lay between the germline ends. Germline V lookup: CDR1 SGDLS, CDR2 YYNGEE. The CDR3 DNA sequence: TGTGCCAGCAGCGTAGAATTCAGTCAAGAGACCCAGTACTTC. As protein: CASSVEFSQETQYF.

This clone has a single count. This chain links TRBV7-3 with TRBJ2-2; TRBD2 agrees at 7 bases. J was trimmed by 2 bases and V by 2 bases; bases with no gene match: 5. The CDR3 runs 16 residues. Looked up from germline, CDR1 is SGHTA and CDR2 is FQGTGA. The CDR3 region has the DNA TGTGCCAGCAGCTTAGCGGCTAGCGGAAACACCGGGGAGCTGTTTTTT. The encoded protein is CASSLAASGNTGELFF.

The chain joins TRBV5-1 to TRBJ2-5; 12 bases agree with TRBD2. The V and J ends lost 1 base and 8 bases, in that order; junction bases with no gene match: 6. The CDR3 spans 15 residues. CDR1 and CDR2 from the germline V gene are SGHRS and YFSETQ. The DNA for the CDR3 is TGCGCCAGCAGCTTGTTGGCTAGCGGGGGGGGTACCCAGTACTTC. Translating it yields CASSLLASGGGTQYF.

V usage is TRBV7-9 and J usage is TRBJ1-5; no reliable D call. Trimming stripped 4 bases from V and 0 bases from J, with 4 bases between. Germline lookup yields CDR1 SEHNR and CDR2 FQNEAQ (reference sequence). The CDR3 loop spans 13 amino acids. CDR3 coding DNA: TGTGCCAGCAGCTATAATAGCAATCAGCCCCAGCATTTT. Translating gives CASSYNSNQPQHF.

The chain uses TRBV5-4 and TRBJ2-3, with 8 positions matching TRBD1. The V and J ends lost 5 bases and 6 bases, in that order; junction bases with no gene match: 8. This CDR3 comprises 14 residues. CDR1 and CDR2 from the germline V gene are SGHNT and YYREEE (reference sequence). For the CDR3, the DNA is TGTGCCAGCAGTTCACAGGGGGATTTTGATACGCAGTATTTT. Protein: CASSSQGDFDTQYF.

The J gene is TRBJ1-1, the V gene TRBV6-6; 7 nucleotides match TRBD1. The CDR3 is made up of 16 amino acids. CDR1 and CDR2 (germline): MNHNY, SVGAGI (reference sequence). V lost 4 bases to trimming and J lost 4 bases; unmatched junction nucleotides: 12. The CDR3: CASSSRATQGPTEAFF. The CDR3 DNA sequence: TGTGCCAGCAGTTCGCGGGCCACACAGGGGCCCACTGAAGCTTTCTTT.

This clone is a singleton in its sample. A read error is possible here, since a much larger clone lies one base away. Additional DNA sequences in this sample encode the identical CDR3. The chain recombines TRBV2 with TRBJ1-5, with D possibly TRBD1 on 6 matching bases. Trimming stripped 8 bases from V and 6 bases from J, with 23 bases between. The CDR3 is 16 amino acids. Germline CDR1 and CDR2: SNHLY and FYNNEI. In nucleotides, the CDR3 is TGTGCCAGCTGTTATGTAGGGGGGGGGTCATTTCAGCCCCAGCATTTT. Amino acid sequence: CASCYVGGGSFQPQHF.

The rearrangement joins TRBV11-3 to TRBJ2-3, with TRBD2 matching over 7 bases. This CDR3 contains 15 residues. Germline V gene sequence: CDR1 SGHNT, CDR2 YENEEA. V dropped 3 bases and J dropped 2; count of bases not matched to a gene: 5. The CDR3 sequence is CASSFGGGNTDTQYF. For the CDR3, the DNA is TGTGCCAGCAGCTTTGGGGGGGGGAACACAGATACGCAGTATTTT.

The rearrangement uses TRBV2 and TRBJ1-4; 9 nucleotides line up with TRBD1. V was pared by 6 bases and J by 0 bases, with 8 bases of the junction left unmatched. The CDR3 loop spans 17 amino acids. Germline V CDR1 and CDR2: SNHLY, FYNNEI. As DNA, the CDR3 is TGTGCCAGCAGCGGACAGGGGTCGAACCCAACTAATGAAAAACTGTTTTTT. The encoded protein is CASSGQGSNPTNEKLFF.

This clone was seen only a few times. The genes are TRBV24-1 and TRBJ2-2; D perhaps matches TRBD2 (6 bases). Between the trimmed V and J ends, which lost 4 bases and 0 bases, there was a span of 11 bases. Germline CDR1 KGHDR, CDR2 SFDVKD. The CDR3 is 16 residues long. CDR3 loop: CATSDKKRANTGELFF. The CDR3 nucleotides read TGTGCCACCAGTGACAAAAAGCGGGCGAACACCGGGGAGCTGTTTTTT.

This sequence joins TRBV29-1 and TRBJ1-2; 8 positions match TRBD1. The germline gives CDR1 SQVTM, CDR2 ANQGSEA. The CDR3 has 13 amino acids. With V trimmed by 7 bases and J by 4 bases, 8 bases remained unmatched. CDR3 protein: CSAEDRVSYGYTF. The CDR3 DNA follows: TGCAGCGCTGAGGACAGGGTGAGCTATGGCTACACCTTC. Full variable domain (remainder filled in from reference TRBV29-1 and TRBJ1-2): SAVISQKPSRDICQRGTSLTIQCQVDSQVTMMFWYRQQPGQSLTLIATANQGSEATYESGFVIDKFPISRPNLTFSTLTVSNMSPEDSSIYLCSAEDRVSYGYTFGSGTRLTVV.

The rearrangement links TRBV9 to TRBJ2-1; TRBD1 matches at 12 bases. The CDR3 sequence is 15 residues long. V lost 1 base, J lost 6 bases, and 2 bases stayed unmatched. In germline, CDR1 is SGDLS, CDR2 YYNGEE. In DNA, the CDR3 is TGTGCCAGCAGCGTAATGGGACAGGGGGCCAATGAGCAGTTCTTC. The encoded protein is CASSVMGQGANEQFF.

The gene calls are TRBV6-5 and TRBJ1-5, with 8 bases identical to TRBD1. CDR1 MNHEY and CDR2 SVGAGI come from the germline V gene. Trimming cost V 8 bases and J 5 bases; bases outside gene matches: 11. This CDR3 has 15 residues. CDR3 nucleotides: TGTGCCAGCCGGAAGCATGGACAGGGTGATCAGCCCCAGCATTTT. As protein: CASRKHGQGDQPQHF.

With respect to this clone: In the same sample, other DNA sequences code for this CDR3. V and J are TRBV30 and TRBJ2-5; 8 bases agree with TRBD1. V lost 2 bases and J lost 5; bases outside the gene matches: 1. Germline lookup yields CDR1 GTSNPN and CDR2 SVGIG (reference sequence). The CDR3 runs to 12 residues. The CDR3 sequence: CAWSRQGETQYF. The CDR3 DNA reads TGTGCCTGGAGTCGACAGGGGGAGACCCAGTACTTC.

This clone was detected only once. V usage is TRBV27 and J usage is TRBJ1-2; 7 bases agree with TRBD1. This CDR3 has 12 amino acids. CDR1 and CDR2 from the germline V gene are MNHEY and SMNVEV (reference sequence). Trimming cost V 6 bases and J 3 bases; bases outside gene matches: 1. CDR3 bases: TGTGCCAGCAGGGGACAGTACTATGGCTACACCTTC. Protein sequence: CASRGQYYGYTF.

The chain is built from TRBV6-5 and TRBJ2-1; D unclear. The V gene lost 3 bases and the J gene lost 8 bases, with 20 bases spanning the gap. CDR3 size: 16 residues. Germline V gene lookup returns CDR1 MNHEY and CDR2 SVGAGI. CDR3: CASSYSLARSPYEQFF. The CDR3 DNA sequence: TGTGCCAGCAGTTATAGTTTGGCCCGGAGCCCCTATGAGCAGTTCTTC.

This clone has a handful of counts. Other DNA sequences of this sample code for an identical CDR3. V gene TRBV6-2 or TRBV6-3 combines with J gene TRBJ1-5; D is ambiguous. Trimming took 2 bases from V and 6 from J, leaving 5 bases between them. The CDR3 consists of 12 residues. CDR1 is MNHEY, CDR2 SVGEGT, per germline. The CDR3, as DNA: TGTGCCAGCAGTTACGGAGGTCAGCCCCAGCATTTT. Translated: CASSYGGQPQHF.

In nucleotides, the CDR3 is TGTGCCAGTAGTATTGGGAGGCGGGTCAATCAGCCCCAGCATTTT. Translated, it gives CASSIGRRVNQPQHF. The J gene is TRBJ1-5, the V gene TRBV19; D unclear. Between the trimmed V and J ends, which lost 3 bases and 3 bases, there was a span of 12 bases. The CDR3 totals 15 residues. From germline, CDR1 is LNHDA and CDR2 SQIVND (reference sequence).

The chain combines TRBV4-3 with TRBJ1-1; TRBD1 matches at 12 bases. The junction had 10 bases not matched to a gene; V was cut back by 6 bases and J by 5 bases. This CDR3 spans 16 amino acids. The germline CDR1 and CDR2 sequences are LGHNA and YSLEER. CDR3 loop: CASRIGTGGGGTEAFF. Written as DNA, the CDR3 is TGCGCCAGCAGGATCGGGACAGGGGGCGGTGGAACTGAAGCTTTCTTT.

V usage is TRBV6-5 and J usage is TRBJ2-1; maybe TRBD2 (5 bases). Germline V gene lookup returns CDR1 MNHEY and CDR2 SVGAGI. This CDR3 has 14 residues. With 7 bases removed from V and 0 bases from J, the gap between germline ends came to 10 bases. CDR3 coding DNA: TGTGCCAGCACCCCCGGGAACTCCTACAATGAGCAGTTCTTC. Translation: CASTPGNSYNEQFF.

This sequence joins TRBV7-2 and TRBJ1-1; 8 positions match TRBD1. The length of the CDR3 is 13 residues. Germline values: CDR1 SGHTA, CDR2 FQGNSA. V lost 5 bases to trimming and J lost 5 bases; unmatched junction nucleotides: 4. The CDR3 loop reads CASSKDRETEAFF. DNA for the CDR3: TGTGCCAGCAGCAAGGACAGGGAGACTGAAGCTTTCTTT.

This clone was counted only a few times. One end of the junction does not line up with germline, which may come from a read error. CDR3 bases: TGTGCCAGCAGTGAAGCGACAGTATACAGTGAGCAGTTCTTC. Protein: CASSEATVYSEQFF. The chain joins TRBV2 to TRBJ2-1; D is perhaps TRBD1 (5 bases). CDR1 is SNHLY and CDR2 is FYNNEI in the germline V gene. The CDR3 spans 14 residues.

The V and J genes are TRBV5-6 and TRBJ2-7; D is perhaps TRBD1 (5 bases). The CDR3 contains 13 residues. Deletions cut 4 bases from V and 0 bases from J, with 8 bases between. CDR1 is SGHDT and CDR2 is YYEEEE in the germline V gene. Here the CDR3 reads CASSLGHSYEQYF. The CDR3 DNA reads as TGTGCCAGCAGCCTCGGACACTCCTACGAGCAGTACTTC.

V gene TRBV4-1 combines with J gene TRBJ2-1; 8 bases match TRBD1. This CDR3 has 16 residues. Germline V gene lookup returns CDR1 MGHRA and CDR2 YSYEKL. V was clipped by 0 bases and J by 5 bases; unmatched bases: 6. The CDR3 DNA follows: TGCGCCAGCAGCCAAGATCTAGCAGGGGGCCACAATGAGCAGTTCTTC. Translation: CASSQDLAGGHNEQFF.

The CDR3 sequence: CASSIQQAEQYF. CDR3 in DNA: TGTGCCAGCAGTATACAACAGGCCGAGCAGTACTTC. The rearrangement links TRBV12-3 or TRBV12-4 to TRBJ2-7; tentatively, D is TRBD1 (5 bases). The CDR3 extends over 12 amino acids. Trimming took 5 bases from V and 6 from J, leaving 11 bases between them.

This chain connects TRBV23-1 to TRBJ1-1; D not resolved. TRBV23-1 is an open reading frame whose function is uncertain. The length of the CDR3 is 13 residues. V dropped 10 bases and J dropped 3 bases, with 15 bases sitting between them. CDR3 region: CANSAPEDTEAFF. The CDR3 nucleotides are TGCGCCAATAGCGCCCCGGAAGACACTGAAGCTTTCTTT.

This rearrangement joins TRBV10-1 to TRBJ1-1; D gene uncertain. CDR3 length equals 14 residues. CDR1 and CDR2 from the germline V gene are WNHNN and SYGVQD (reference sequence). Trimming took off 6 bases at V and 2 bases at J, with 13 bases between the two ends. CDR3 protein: CASSDPGINTEAFF. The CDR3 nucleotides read TGCGCCAGCAGCGATCCCGGGATAAACACTGAAGCTTTCTTT.

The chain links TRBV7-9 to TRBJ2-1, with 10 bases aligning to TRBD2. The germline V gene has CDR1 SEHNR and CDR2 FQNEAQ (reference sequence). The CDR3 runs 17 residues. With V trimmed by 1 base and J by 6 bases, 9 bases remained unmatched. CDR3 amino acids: CASSLGAGLAGANEQFF. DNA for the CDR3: TGTGCCAGCAGCTTAGGGGCAGGTCTAGCGGGAGCCAATGAGCAGTTCTTC.

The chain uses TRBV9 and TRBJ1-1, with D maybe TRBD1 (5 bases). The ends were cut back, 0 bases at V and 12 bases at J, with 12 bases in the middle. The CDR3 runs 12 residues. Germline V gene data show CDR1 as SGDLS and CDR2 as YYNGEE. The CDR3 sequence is CASSVDRGDPFF. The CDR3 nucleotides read TGTGCCAGCAGCGTAGACCGGGGGGACCCTTTCTTT.

The CDR3 coding sequence is TGTGCCAGCAGCTCAGGGTTTGCGGGACTAGCGTTATTGAATGAGCAGTTCTTC. Protein product: CASSSGFAGLALLNEQFF. The chain carries TRBV7-9 and TRBJ2-1, with 10 bases that match TRBD2. Germline values: CDR1 SEHNR, CDR2 FQNEAQ (reference sequence). CDR3 length equals 18 residues. V shed 4 bases, J shed 7 bases, and the junction held 16 bases outside the gene matches.